These 24 T cell receptor beta chains came from one sample sequenced in a study of blood T cell repertoires in COVID-19. Sequencing used immunoSEQ multiplex PCR; TCRdb keeps in-frame clones, though not all of them. The sample holds some 13,000 clones, 73% seen once. The specimen was peripheral blood. The receptors come from a human donor in a cohort sampled during active COVID-19.

The chain is built from TRBV6-1 and TRBJ1-1, with 11 bases that match TRBD1. Germline-derived CDR1 and CDR2 are MNHNS and SASEGT. CDR3 length equals 15 residues. The V gene end was trimmed by 3 bases and the J gene end by 5 bases; junction bases not matched to a gene: 5. The CDR3 loop reads CASSDRDRGYTEAFF. CDR3 nucleotide sequence: TGTGCCAGCAGTGACCGGGACAGGGGGTATACTGAAGCTTTCTTT.

This clone showed up just a few times. V and J are TRBV4-3 and TRBJ2-7; the D gene is possibly TRBD2 (6 bases). This CDR3 has 15 amino acids. Trimming took off 5 bases at V and 3 bases at J, with 17 bases between the two ends. The V gene's germline CDR1 is LGHNA and CDR2 YSLEER. CDR3 sequence (DNA): TGCGCCAGCAGCGACACTGGGGACGGGGGCTACGAGCAGTACTTC. Translated: CASSDTGDGGYEQYF.

This clone was seen more than once but under ten times. This chain links TRBV19 with TRBJ2-2; TRBD2 might be the D (5 bases). Germline CDR1 LNHDA, CDR2 SQIVND (reference sequence). The CDR3 consists of 11 residues. Trimming stripped 3 bases from V and 13 bases from J, with 9 bases between. CDR3 DNA sequence: TGTGCCAGTAGTATCAGTGAGGGGCTGTTTTTT. It specifies CASSISEGLFF.

In DNA form, the CDR3 reads TGCAGCGTTGAATCAGGGAACACCATATATTTT. Protein sequence: CSVESGNTIYF. V and J are TRBV29-1 and TRBJ1-3; D is perhaps TRBD1 (5 bases). Germline V CDR1 and CDR2: SQVTM, ANQGSEA. V gave up 2 bases and J gave up 7 bases, with 6 bases separating them. The CDR3 extends over 11 amino acids.

The chain employs TRBV19 and TRBJ1-5; TRBD1 aligns across 8 bases. This CDR3 has 15 amino acids. V lost 5 bases and J lost 2; bases outside the gene matches: 5. CDR1 is LNHDA, CDR2 SQIVND, per germline (reference sequence). CDR3 bases: TGTGCCAGTAGTCCAGGGGGCCGGGGCAATCAGCCCCAGCATTTT. The encoded protein is CASSPGGRGNQPQHF.

For the CDR3, the DNA is TGCGCCAGCAGCCAAGATAGGCCAGGGCGGGAGACCCAGTACTTC. Its translation is CASSQDRPGRETQYF. The genes are TRBV4-3 and TRBJ2-5; weak D call: TRBD1 (5 bases). CDR1 is LGHNA, CDR2 YSLEER, per germline. The CDR3 extends over 15 amino acids. V was pared by 0 bases and J by 5 bases, with 13 bases between.

The DNA for the CDR3 is TGTGCCAGCTCACCACGGAGGTCTGAAGCTTTCTTT. It is translated as CASSPRRSEAFF. This chain connects TRBV18 to TRBJ1-1; unclear D gene. Trimming pared 1 base from V and 6 bases from J, leaving 6 bases between. The germline V gene encodes CDR1 KGHSH and CDR2 LQKENI. The CDR3 has 12 residues.

This clone showed up just once. The chain is built from TRBV6-5 and TRBJ1-1; 9 bases agree with TRBD1. Trimming cost V 6 bases and J 5 bases; bases outside gene matches: 10. The CDR3 has 15 residues. Germline V lookup: CDR1 MNHEY, CDR2 SVGAGI. The CDR3 DNA sequence: TGTGCCAGCAGCTTACCGGGACAGGGAAGGACTGAAGCTTTCTTT. It is translated as CASSLPGQGRTEAFF.

The chain is built from TRBV6-6 and TRBJ2-4, with 7 bases lining up with TRBD1. Unmatched junction bases numbered 9, after V lost 7 bases and J lost 3 bases. The CDR3 is 15 residues long. Germline CDR1 reads MNHNY; CDR2 reads SVGAGI (reference sequence). This chain's CDR3 is CASNLHRDSKNIQYF. Here the CDR3 DNA reads TGTGCCAGCAATCTCCACCGGGACAGCAAAAACATTCAGTACTTC.

This chain connects TRBV25-1 to TRBJ1-6; D ambiguous. The V end was cut by 1 base, the J end by 7 bases, with 11 bases between. CDR1 and CDR2 (germline): MGHDK, SYGVNS. The CDR3 extends over 15 amino acids. CDR3 sequence reads: CASSESTRLNSPLHF. For the CDR3, the DNA is TGTGCCAGCAGTGAATCAACGCGTTTAAATTCACCCCTCCACTTT.

The chain recombines TRBV9 with TRBJ2-7, with 11 bases fitting TRBD1. Germline CDR1 and CDR2: SGDLS and YYNGEE. V lost 4 bases, J lost 4 bases, and 10 bases stayed unmatched. This CDR3 is 16 amino acids long. CDR3 nucleotides: TGTGCCAGCAGCCCCCAGAGGACAGGGGGCAAGTACGAGCAGTACTTC. Its protein product is CASSPQRTGGKYEQYF. Variable domain in full (rest from reference TRBV9 and TRBJ2-7): DSGVTQTPKHLITATGQRVTLRCSPRSGDLSVYWYQQSLDQGLQFLIQYYNGEERAKGNILERFSAQQFPDLHSELNLSSLELGDSALYFCASSPQRTGGKYEQYFGPGTRLTVT.

The J gene is TRBJ1-5, the V gene TRBV6-5; 7 bases are shared with TRBD1. Germline trimming cut 7 bases from V and 4 bases from J; bases unmatched to any gene: 10. The germline CDR1 and CDR2 sequences are MNHEY and SVGAGI. The CDR3 spans 15 residues. The CDR3 reads CASKITGVGNQPQHF. The CDR3, as DNA: TGTGCCAGCAAAATAACAGGGGTGGGAAATCAGCCCCAGCATTTT.

The chain joins TRBV28 to TRBJ2-6, with D unclear. V was pared by 0 bases and J by 0 bases, with 6 bases between. Germline CDR1 MDHEN, CDR2 SYDVKM. The CDR3 contains 16 residues. The CDR3 DNA is TGTGCCAGCAGTTTATGGGTAGCCTCTGGGGCCAACGTCCTGACTTTC. Translated, it gives CASSLWVASGANVLTF.

This rearrangement joins TRBV3-1 (or the pseudogene TRBV3-2) to TRBJ1-2; unclear D gene. The length of the CDR3 is 15 residues. Deletions cut 1 base from V and 4 bases from J, with 13 bases between. Germline loops: CDR1 LGHDT, CDR2 YNNKEL (reference sequence). CDR3 protein: CASSQGGGNPYGYTF. DNA of the CDR3: TGTGCCAGCAGCCAAGGTGGCGGGAACCCCTATGGCTACACCTTC.

V is TRBV7-9 and J is TRBJ1-6, with D hard to call. Germline V CDR1 and CDR2: SEHNR, FQNEAQ (reference sequence). The CDR3 spans 12 residues. V shed 1 base and J shed 11 bases, with 6 bases lying between them. The CDR3 loop is CASSLGEAPLHF. The DNA of the CDR3 is TGTGCCAGCAGCTTAGGGGAGGCACCCCTCCACTTT.

V is TRBV19 and J is TRBJ2-2; D unclear. Trimming took 0 bases from V and 1 from J, leaving 6 bases between them. Germline assignment: CDR1 LNHDA and CDR2 SQIVND (reference sequence). The CDR3 runs to 15 residues. Written as DNA, the CDR3 is TGTGCCAGTAGTATAGACTATTGGAACACCGGGGAGCTGTTTTTT. Translation gives CASSIDYWNTGELFF.

The chain uses TRBV7-9 and TRBJ1-1, with 7 bases matching TRBD1. Germline CDR1 SEHNR, CDR2 FQNEAQ (reference sequence). V lost 6 bases to trimming and J lost 2 bases; unmatched junction nucleotides: 6. The CDR3 spans 14 residues. DNA for the CDR3: TGTGCCAGCAGGCCGGGACAGAGAAACACTGAAGCTTTCTTT. Residues: CASRPGQRNTEAFF.

The chain has TRBV5-6 and TRBJ1-1; no clear D gene. Trimming removed 1 base from V and 7 bases from J, with 5 bases in between. The germline gives CDR1 SGHDT, CDR2 YYEEEE. CDR3 size: 11 residues. CDR3 in DNA: TGTGCCAGCAGCTTGTTAGATGAAGCTTTCTTT. Amino acid sequence: CASSLLDEAFF.

This rearrangement joins TRBV29-1 to TRBJ1-1; tentative D call: TRBD1 (5 bases). Trimming shortened V by 0 bases and J by 2 bases, and 16 bases separated the two germline ends. In germline, CDR1 is SQVTM, CDR2 ANQGSEA. CDR3 length equals 16 residues. CDR3 residues: CSVEDRPSRVNTEAFF. CDR3 DNA: TGCAGCGTTGAAGATCGTCCCAGCAGGGTCAACACTGAAGCTTTCTTT.

In this sample, this clone turned up a few times. Here the CDR3 DNA reads TGTGCCAGCAGCTTATACGGACAGACAGATACGCAGTATTTT. Protein product: CASSLYGQTDTQYF. The J gene is TRBJ2-3, the V gene TRBV7-9; D is possibly TRBD1 (6 bases). The CDR3 totals 14 residues. The germline gives CDR1 SEHNR, CDR2 FQNEAQ (reference sequence). V shed 2 bases and J shed 3 bases, with 9 bases lying between them.

V is TRBV19 and J is TRBJ2-5, with TRBD1 as a possible D gene (5 bases). The V gene's germline CDR1 is LNHDA and CDR2 SQIVND (reference sequence). V was cut by 5 bases and J by 4 bases, with 11 bases left in between. The CDR3 length is 13 residues. CDR3 in amino acids: CASSGRERETQYF. The CDR3 DNA follows: TGTGCCAGTAGTGGCAGGGAACGAGAGACCCAGTACTTC.

The chain couples TRBV20-1 to TRBJ2-7; 8 positions agree with TRBD1. This CDR3 contains 11 residues. Trimming at V came to 5 bases and at J to 5 bases, leaving 2 bases not matched to a gene. CDR1 is DFQATT, CDR2 SNEGSKA, per germline (reference sequence). CDR3 sequence: CSAGQGHEQYF. The CDR3 coding sequence is TGCAGTGCTGGACAGGGCCACGAGCAGTACTTC.

J is TRBJ1-2 and V is TRBV27, with TRBD1 matching over 7 bases. Germline V gene data show CDR1 as MNHEY and CDR2 as SMNVEV (reference sequence). This CDR3 comprises 12 residues. The trim removed 5 bases at V and 8 bases at J, leaving 5 bases unmatched. The CDR3 protein is CASSTRGLGYTF. The CDR3 coding sequence is TGTGCCAGCAGTACTAGGGGGCTCGGCTACACCTTC.

V is TRBV4-1 and J is TRBJ1-2; 12 bases agree with TRBD1. The ends lost 4 bases at V and 8 bases at J; junction bases unmatched: 11. The germline V gene has CDR1 MGHRA and CDR2 YSYEKL. The CDR3 loop spans 16 amino acids. Written as DNA, the CDR3 is TGCGCCAGCAGCCTCAACACCGGGACAGGGGGCATGGGCTACACCTTC. Its protein is CASSLNTGTGGMGYTF.